This T cell receptor beta chain was observed in a study of CD8+ T cells in alopecia areata. Regarding the study as a whole: Tofacitinib significantly lowered scalp clonality and expanded CD8+ clones among the top 100.

Isolated RNA was reverse transcribed into cDNA used as the sequencing template. Clones were read by immunoSEQ multiplex PCR, and TCRdb kept only the in-frame ones, dropping some. The data contain 200,000 to 250,000 clones, under 70% of them singletons. Treatment specified: oral pan-JAK inhibitor, 5-10 mg twice daily. Of note for this clone: Its antigen remains unidentified.

Looked up from germline, CDR1 is MNHNY and CDR2 is SVGAGI (reference sequence). The V end was cut by 8 bases, the J end by 9 bases, with 13 bases between. This CDR3 has 12 amino acids. The sample here was CD4+ T cells sorted from blood, taken at approximately week 42, from a patient treated with tofacitinib. The origin of this receptor is a human donor with alopecia areata. The gene calls are TRBV6-6 and TRBJ2-2; TRBD1 or TRBD2 may be the D gene (5 bases each). The CDR3 region has the DNA TGTGCCAGCGGGGACCCCCAATGGGAGCTGTTTTTT. It codes for CASGDPQWELFF.